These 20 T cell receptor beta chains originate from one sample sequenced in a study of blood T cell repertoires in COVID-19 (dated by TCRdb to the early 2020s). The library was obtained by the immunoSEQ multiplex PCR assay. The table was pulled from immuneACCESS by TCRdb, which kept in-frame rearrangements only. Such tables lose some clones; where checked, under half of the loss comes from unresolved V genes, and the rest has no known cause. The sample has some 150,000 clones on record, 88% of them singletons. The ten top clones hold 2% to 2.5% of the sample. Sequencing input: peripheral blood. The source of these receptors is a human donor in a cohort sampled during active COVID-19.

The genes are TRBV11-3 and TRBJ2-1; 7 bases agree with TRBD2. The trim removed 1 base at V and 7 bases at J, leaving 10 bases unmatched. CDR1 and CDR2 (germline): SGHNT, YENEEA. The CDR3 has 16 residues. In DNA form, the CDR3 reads TGTGCCAGCAGCTTAGTAGGGGCGGGAGTAATAAATGAGCAGTTCTTC. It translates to CASSLVGAGVINEQFF.

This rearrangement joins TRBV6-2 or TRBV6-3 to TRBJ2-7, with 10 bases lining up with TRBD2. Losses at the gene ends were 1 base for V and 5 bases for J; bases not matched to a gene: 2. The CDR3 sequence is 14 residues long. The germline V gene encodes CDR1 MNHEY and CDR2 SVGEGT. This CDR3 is CASSYYLAGDEQYF. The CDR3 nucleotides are TGTGCCAGCAGTTACTACCTAGCGGGGGACGAGCAGTACTTC.

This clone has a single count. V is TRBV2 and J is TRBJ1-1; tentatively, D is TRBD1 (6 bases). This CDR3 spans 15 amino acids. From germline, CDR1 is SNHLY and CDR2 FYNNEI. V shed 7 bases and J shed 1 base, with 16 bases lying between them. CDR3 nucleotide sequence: TGTGCCAGCACCCGGGACACTATACGGAACACTGAAGCTTTCTTT. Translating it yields CASTRDTIRNTEAFF.

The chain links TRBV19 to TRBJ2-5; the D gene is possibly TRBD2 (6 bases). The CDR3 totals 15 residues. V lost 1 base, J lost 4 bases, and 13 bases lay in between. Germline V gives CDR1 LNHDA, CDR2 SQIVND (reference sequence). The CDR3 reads CASSIGVGGLETQYF. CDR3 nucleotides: TGTGCCAGTAGTATAGGAGTCGGGGGTTTAGAGACCCAGTACTTC.

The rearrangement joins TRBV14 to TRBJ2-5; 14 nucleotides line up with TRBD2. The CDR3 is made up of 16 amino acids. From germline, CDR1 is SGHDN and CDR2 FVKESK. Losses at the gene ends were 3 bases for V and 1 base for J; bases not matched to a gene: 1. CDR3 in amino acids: CASSHGLAGGQETQYF. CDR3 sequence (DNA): TGTGCCAGCAGCCACGGACTAGCGGGGGGCCAAGAGACCCAGTACTTC. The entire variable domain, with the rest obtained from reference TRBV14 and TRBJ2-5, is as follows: EAGVTQFPSHSVIEKGQTVTLRCDPISGHDNLYWYRRVMGKEIKFLLHFVKESKQDESGMPNNRFLAERTGGTYSTLKVQPAELEDSGVYFCASSHGLAGGQETQYFGPGTRLLVL.

The CDR3 loop is CASSLETGNNSPLHF. As DNA, the CDR3 is TGTGCCAGCAGCTTGGAGACAGGGAATAATTCACCCCTCCACTTT. The genes are TRBV5-6 and TRBJ1-6, with TRBD1 matching over 7 bases. This CDR3 is 15 amino acids long. The ends lost 0 bases at V and 5 bases at J; junction bases unmatched: 2. CDR1 is SGHDT, CDR2 YYEEEE, per germline.

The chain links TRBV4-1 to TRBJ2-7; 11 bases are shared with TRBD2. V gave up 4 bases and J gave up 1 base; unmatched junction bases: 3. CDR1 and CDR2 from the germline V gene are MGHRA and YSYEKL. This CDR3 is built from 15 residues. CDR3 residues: CASSLGLAVSYEQYF. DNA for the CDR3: TGCGCCAGCAGCCTGGGACTAGCGGTTTCCTACGAGCAGTACTTC.

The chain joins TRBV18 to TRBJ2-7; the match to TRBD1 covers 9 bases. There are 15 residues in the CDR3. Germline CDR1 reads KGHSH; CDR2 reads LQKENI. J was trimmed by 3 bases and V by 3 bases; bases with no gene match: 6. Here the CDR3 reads CASSPGQGFDYEQYF. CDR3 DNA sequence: TGTGCCAGCTCACCGGGACAGGGCTTTGACTACGAGCAGTACTTC. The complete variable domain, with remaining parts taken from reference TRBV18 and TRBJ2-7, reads NAGVMQNPRHLVRRRGQEARLRCSPMKGHSHVYWYRQLPEEGLKFMVYLQKENIIDESGMPKERFSAEFPKEGPSILRIQQVVRGDSAAYFCASSPGQGFDYEQYFGPGTRLTVT.

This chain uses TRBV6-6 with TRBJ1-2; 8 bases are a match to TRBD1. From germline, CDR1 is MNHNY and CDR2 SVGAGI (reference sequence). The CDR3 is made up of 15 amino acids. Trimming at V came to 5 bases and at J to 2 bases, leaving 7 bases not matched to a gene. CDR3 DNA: TGTGCCAGCAGTGGAGGGACAGGAGGGAACTATGGCTACACCTTC. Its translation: CASSGGTGGNYGYTF.

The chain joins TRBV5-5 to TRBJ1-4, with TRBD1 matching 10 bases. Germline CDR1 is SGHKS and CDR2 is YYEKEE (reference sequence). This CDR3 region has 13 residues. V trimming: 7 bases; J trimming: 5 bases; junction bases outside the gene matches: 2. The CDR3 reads CASAGQGNEKLFF. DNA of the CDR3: TGTGCCAGCGCGGGACAGGGGAATGAAAAACTGTTTTTT.

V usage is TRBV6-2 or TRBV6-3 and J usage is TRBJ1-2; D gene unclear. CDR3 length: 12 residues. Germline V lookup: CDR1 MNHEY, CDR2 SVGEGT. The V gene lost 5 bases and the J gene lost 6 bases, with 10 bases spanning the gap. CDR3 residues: CASSDYTHGYTF. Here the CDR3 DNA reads TGTGCCAGCAGTGACTACACCCATGGCTACACCTTC.

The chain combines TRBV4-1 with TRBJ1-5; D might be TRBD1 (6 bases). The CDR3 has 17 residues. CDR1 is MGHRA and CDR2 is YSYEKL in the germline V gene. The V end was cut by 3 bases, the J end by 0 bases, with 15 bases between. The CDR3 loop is CASSHPTGLSSNQPQHF. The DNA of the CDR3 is TGCGCCAGCAGCCACCCGACAGGTCTCTCTAGCAATCAGCCCCAGCATTTT.

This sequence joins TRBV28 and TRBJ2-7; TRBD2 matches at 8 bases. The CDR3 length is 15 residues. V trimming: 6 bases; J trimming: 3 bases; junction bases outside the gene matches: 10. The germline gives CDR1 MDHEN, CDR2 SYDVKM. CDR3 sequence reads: CASSSGGVDGYEQYF. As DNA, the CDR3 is TGTGCCAGCAGCTCGGGGGGGGTAGATGGCTACGAGCAGTACTTC. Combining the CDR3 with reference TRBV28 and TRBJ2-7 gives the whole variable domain DVKVTQSSRYLVKRTGEKVFLECVQDMDHENMFWYRQDPGLGLRLIYFSYDVKMKEKGDIPEGYSVSREKKERFSLILESASTNQTSMYLCASSSGGVDGYEQYFGPGTRLTVT.

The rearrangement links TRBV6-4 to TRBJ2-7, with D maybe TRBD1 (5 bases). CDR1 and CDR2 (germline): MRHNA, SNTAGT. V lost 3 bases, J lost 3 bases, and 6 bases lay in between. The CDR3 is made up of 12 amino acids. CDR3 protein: CASSEQDYEQYF. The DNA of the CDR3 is TGTGCCAGCAGTGAACAGGACTACGAGCAGTACTTC.

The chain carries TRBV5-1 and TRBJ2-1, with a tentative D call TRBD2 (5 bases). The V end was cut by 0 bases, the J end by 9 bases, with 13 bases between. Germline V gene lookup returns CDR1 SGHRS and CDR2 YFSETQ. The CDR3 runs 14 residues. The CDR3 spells CASSLAYQRSEQFF. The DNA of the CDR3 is TGCGCCAGCAGCTTGGCCTATCAGCGGAGTGAGCAGTTCTTC.

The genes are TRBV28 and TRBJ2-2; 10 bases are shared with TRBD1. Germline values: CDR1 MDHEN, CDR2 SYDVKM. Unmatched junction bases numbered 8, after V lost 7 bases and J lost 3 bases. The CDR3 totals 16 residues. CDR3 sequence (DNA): TGTGCCAGCACCATTGGGGGGACAGGGGACACCGGGGAGCTGTTTTTT. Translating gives CASTIGGTGDTGELFF.

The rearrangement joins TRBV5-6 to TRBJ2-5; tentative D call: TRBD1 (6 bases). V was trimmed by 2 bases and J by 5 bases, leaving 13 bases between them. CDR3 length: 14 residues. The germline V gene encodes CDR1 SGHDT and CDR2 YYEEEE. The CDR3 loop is CASSFTGSQETQYF. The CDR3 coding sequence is TGTGCCAGCAGCTTTACAGGGTCCCAGGAGACCCAGTACTTC.

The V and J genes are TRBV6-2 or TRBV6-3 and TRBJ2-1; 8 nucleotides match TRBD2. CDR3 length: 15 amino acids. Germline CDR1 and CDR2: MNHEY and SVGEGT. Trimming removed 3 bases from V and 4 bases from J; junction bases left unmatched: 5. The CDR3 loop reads CASSYGAGDYNEQFF. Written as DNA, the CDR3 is TGTGCCAGCAGTTATGGAGCGGGAGATTACAATGAGCAGTTCTTC.

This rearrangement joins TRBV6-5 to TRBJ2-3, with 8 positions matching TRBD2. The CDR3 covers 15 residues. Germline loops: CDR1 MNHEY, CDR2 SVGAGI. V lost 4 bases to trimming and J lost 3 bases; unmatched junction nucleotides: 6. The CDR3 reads CASSWVGGGTDTQYF. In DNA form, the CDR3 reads TGTGCCAGCAGTTGGGTCGGGGGGGGTACAGATACGCAGTATTTT.

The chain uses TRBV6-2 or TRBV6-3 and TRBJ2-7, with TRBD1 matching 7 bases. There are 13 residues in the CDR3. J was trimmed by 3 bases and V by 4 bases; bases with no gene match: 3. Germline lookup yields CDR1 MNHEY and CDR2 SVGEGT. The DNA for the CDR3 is TGTGCCAGCAGTTGGGACAGACTCTACGAGCAGTACTTC. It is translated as CASSWDRLYEQYF.